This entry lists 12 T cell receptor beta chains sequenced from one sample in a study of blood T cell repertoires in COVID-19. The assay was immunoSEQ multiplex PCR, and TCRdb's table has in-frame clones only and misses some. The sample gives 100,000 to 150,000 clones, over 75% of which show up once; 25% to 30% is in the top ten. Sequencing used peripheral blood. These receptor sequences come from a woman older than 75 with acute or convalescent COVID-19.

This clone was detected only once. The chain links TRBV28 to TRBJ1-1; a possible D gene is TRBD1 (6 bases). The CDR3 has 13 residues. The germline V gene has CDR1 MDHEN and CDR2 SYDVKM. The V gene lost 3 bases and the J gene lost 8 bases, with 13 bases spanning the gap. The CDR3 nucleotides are TGTGCCAGCAGTTTGGCGACAGGTTTGGAAGCTTTCTTT. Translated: CASSLATGLEAFF.

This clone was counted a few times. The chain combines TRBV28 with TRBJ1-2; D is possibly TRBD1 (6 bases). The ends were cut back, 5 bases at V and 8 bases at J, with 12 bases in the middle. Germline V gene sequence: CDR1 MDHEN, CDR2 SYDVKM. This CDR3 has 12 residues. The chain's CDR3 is CASSVGGRGYTF. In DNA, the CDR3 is TGTGCCAGCAGTGTAGGGGGACGGGGCTACACCTTC.

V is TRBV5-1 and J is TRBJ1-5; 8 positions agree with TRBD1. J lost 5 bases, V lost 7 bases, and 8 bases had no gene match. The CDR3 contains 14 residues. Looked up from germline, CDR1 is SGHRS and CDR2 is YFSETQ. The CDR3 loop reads CASSEQTGDQPQHF. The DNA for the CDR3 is TGCGCCAGCTCGGAGCAGACAGGGGATCAGCCCCAGCATTTT.

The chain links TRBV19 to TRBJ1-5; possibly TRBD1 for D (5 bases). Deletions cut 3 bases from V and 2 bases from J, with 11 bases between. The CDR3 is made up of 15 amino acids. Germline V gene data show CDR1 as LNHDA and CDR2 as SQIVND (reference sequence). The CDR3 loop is CASSMSGAGNQPQHF. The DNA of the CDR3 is TGTGCCAGTAGTATGAGCGGGGCTGGCAATCAGCCCCAGCATTTT.

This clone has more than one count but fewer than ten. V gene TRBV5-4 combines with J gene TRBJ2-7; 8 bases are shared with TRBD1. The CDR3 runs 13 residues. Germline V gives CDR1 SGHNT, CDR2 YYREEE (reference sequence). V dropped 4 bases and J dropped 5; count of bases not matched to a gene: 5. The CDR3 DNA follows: TGTGCCAGCAGCCCGACAGGGGCCAACGAGCAGTACTTC. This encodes CASSPTGANEQYF.

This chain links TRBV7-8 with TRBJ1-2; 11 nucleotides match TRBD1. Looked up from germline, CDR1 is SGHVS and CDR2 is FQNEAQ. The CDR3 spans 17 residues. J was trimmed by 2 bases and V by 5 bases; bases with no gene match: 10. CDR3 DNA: TGTGCCAGCAGCCGTACAACCCGGACAGGGGGCAACTATGGCTACACCTTC. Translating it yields CASSRTTRTGGNYGYTF.

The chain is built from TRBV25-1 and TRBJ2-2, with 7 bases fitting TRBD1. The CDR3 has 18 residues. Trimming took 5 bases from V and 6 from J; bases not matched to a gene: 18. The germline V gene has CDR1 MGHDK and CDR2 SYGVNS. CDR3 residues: CASSPSTSRQGRAGELFF. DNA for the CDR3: TGTGCCAGCAGTCCCTCCACTTCTAGACAGGGTCGGGCCGGGGAGCTGTTTTTT.

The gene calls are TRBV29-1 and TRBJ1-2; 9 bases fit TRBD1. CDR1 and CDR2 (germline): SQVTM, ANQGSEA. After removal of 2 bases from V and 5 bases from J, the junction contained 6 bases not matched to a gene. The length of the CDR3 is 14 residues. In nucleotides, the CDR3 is TGCAGCGTTGAATGGGGGACAGGGTTGTATGGCTACACCTTC. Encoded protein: CSVEWGTGLYGYTF. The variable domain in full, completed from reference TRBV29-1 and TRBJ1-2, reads SAVISQKPSRDICQRGTSLTIQCQVDSQVTMMFWYRQQPGQSLTLIATANQGSEATYESGFVIDKFPISRPNLTFSTLTVSNMSPEDSSIYLCSVEWGTGLYGYTFGSGTRLTVV.

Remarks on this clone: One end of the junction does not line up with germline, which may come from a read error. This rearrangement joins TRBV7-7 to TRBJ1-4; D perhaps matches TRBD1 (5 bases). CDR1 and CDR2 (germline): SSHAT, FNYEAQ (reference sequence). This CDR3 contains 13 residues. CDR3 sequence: CASSSGLREKLFF. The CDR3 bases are TGTGCTAGCAGCTCGGGACTTCGGGAAAAACTGTTTTTT.

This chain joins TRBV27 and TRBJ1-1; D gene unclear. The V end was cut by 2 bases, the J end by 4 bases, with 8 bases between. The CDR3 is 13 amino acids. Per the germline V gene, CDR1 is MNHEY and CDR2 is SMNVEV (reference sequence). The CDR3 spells CASSLTRGTEAFF. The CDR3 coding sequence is TGTGCCAGCAGTTTAACTCGGGGCACTGAAGCTTTCTTT.

This CDR3 is CASSQAFRGGGRPEAFF. CDR3 bases: TGTGCCAGCAGCCAAGCTTTCAGGGGCGGGGGTAGGCCTGAAGCTTTCTTT. This chain connects TRBV3-1 (or the pseudogene TRBV3-2) to TRBJ1-1; a possible D gene is TRBD1 (6 bases). CDR1 is LGHDT, CDR2 YNNKEL, per germline (reference sequence). V lost 1 base to trimming and J lost 6 bases, with 21 bases between them. This CDR3 comprises 17 residues.

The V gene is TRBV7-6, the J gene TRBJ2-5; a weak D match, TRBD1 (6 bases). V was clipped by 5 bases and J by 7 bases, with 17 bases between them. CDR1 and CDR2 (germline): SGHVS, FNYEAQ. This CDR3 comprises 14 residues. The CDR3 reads CASSNRTPRGTQYF. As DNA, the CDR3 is TGTGCCAGCAGCAACCGGACCCCCAGGGGGACCCAGTACTTC.